The 32 T cell receptor beta chains reported below all come from one sample, sequenced in a study of shared clonotypes between healthy human individuals. Method: immunoSEQ multiplex PCR; TCRdb's copy keeps in-frame clones and lacks some. This table has approximately 2,300,000 clones, around 93% appearing once. Sequencing input: naive CD4+ T cells from PBMCs. The subset here: CD45RA+ positively selected. These receptors all come from a young man in good health. Some clones in this sample may be carry-over from other donors' samples.

This chain joins TRBV2 and TRBJ2-4, with TRBD2 identical over 9 bases. This CDR3 comprises 18 residues. The germline gives CDR1 SNHLY, CDR2 FYNNEI. Trimming took 4 bases from V and 1 from J; bases not matched to a gene: 11. The CDR3 nucleotides read TGTGCCAGCAGTGGACTAGCGGAAAGCTTGGGGGCCAAAAACATTCAGTACTTC. Its translation: CASSGLAESLGAKNIQYF.

About this clone itself: The same CDR3 arises from other DNA sequences in this sample as well. This chain joins TRBV29-1 and TRBJ1-3; D perhaps matches TRBD1 (6 bases). Germline CDR1 SQVTM, CDR2 ANQGSEA. CDR3 length: 13 residues. V lost 5 bases and J lost 2, with 10 bases in between. CDR3 protein: CSVTQGPGNTIYF. CDR3 nucleotides: TGCAGCGTTACACAGGGACCTGGAAACACCATATATTTT.

The rearrangement uses TRBV4-2 and TRBJ1-1; D remains ambiguous. V gave up 1 base and J gave up 1 base, with 10 bases separating them. This CDR3 has 15 residues. Per the germline V gene, CDR1 is LGHNA and CDR2 is YNFKEQ. The CDR3 DNA sequence: TGTGCCAGCAGCCAAGGGGATGTAACGAACACTGAAGCTTTCTTT. Translation: CASSQGDVTNTEAFF.

This clone was observed once. The chain employs TRBV28 and TRBJ1-2, with TRBD1 matching 8 bases. This CDR3 region has 16 residues. The V gene end was trimmed by 4 bases and the J gene end by 2 bases; junction bases not matched to a gene: 9. Germline V gene lookup returns CDR1 MDHEN and CDR2 SYDVKM. The CDR3 loop is CASSSVTGVGNYGYTF. CDR3 DNA: TGTGCCAGCAGTTCCGTGACAGGGGTGGGGAACTATGGCTACACCTTC.

V usage is TRBV6-5 and J usage is TRBJ2-7; D ambiguous. V was shortened by 5 bases and J by 3 bases, with 11 bases between the two germline ends. CDR3 size: 13 residues. Germline CDR1 MNHEY, CDR2 SVGAGI. The CDR3 loop reads CASSLRVFYEQYF. CDR3 DNA: TGTGCCAGCAGTCTTAGGGTGTTCTACGAGCAGTACTTC.

This clone was counted between two and nine times. This same CDR3 is encoded by further DNA sequences in the sample. V and J are TRBV27 and TRBJ2-7; D gene uncertain. This CDR3 spans 11 amino acids. The germline V gene has CDR1 MNHEY and CDR2 SMNVEV (reference sequence). V was shortened by 4 bases and J by 2 bases, with 3 bases between the two germline ends. CDR3: CASSSAYEQYF. The CDR3, as DNA: TGTGCCAGCAGTTCCGCCTACGAGCAGTACTTC.

The chain joins TRBV7-3 to TRBJ2-1, with 7 bases aligning to TRBD2. Trimming at V came to 2 bases and at J to 8 bases, leaving 9 bases not matched to a gene. This CDR3 has 15 amino acids. CDR1 is SGHTA, CDR2 FQGTGA, per germline. This CDR3 reads CASSLGLVAGDEQFF. Written as DNA, the CDR3 is TGTGCCAGCAGCTTAGGACTAGTGGCCGGGGATGAGCAGTTCTTC.

Regarding this clone: Distinct nucleotide sequences in the sample also encode this CDR3. The rearrangement uses TRBV19 and TRBJ2-3, with D perhaps TRBD1 or TRBD2 (6 bases each). V lost 3 bases and J lost 1, with 11 bases in between. The CDR3 is made up of 15 amino acids. Germline values: CDR1 LNHDA, CDR2 SQIVND (reference sequence). The CDR3 protein is CASSIGGLGTDTQYF. The CDR3 DNA sequence: TGTGCCAGTAGTATTGGGGGGCTTGGCACAGATACGCAGTATTTT.

J is TRBJ1-1 and V is TRBV5-4; maybe TRBD1 (6 bases). The CDR3 is made up of 15 amino acids. Trimming stripped 4 bases from V and 3 bases from J, with 16 bases between. In germline, CDR1 is SGHNT, CDR2 YYREEE (reference sequence). The CDR3, as DNA: TGTGCCAGCAGCCTTCAAGGACAGACTTACACTGAAGCTTTCTTT. Translated: CASSLQGQTYTEAFF.

V and J are TRBV19 and TRBJ2-7; D call uncertain. This CDR3 comprises 11 residues. CDR1 and CDR2 from the germline V gene are LNHDA and SQIVND (reference sequence). The ends were cut back, 4 bases at V and 3 bases at J, with 4 bases in the middle. CDR3 sequence (DNA): TGTGCCAGTAGTAGCCTCTACGAGCAGTACTTC. Translation: CASSSLYEQYF.

The chain combines TRBV27 with TRBJ2-7; 10 nucleotides line up with TRBD2. With 6 bases clipped from V and 5 bases from J, the junction kept 13 bases outside the gene matches. Germline values: CDR1 MNHEY, CDR2 SMNVEV (reference sequence). The CDR3 length is 16 residues. CDR3 sequence: CASSRWVLAGTDEQYF. In DNA, the CDR3 is TGTGCCAGCAGCCGATGGGTACTAGCGGGAACGGACGAGCAGTACTTC.

J is TRBJ1-5 and V is TRBV6-6, with 7 bases fitting TRBD1. Trimming removed 7 bases from V and 5 bases from J; junction bases left unmatched: 14. CDR1 and CDR2 from the germline V gene are MNHNY and SVGAGI (reference sequence). The CDR3 has 16 amino acids. CDR3 in DNA: TGTGCCAGCACAAGACCCGGACAGGAAAGGGATCAGCCCCAGCATTTT. Residues: CASTRPGQERDQPQHF.

Worth noting for this clone: This CDR3 is also generated by other DNA sequences in the sample. The chain combines TRBV27 with TRBJ2-5; unclear D gene. This CDR3 spans 12 amino acids. Trimming took 3 bases from V and 5 from J, leaving 7 bases between them. Per the germline V gene, CDR1 is MNHEY and CDR2 is SMNVEV (reference sequence). CDR3 region: CASSFFGETQYF. The CDR3 DNA sequence: TGTGCCAGCAGTTTTTTTGGGGAGACCCAGTACTTC.

This chain joins TRBV2 and TRBJ2-7, with TRBD2 identical over 8 bases. The V segment lost 7 bases and the J segment 6 bases; nucleotides outside the gene matches: 17. Germline V lookup: CDR1 SNHLY, CDR2 FYNNEI. The CDR3 covers 16 residues. DNA for the CDR3: TGTGCCAGCATCCGCACCTCGGGGGGGGCGGATAGCGAGCAGTACTTC. This translates into CASIRTSGGADSEQYF.

Turning to this clone: A much larger clone lies one base from this, so it may be a read error. The sample has other DNA sequences that encode this CDR3 too. V usage is TRBV2 and J usage is TRBJ2-5, with unresolved D. CDR1 and CDR2 from the germline V gene are SNHLY and FYNNEI. The CDR3 runs to 11 residues. The V gene lost 6 bases and the J gene lost 1 base, with 3 bases spanning the gap. The CDR3 is CASSFQETQYF. In DNA, the CDR3 is TGTGCCAGCAGCTTCCAAGAGACCCAGTACTTC.

V usage is TRBV18 and J usage is TRBJ2-1; D possibly matches TRBD1 or TRBD2 (7 bases each). Germline loops: CDR1 KGHSH, CDR2 LQKENI. The CDR3 covers 15 residues. The V end lost 3 bases, the J end lost 5 bases, and 14 bases lay between the germline ends. The CDR3 sequence is CASSPWQGGDNEQFF. CDR3 sequence (DNA): TGTGCCAGCTCACCGTGGCAGGGGGGGGACAATGAGCAGTTCTTC.

The CDR3 protein is CASNKGLAGAQETQYF. The CDR3 DNA reads TGTGCCAGCAATAAAGGACTAGCGGGAGCTCAAGAGACCCAGTACTTC. The chain carries TRBV2 and TRBJ2-5; 13 nucleotides align to TRBD2. Germline assignment: CDR1 SNHLY and CDR2 FYNNEI. Trimming cost V 7 bases and J 2 bases; bases outside gene matches: 7. The CDR3 has 16 residues.

The chain has TRBV10-3 and TRBJ1-3; D is undetermined. This CDR3 has 14 amino acids. Germline lookup yields CDR1 ENHRY and CDR2 SYGVKD. The V end lost 4 bases, the J end lost 8 bases, and 15 bases lay between the germline ends. The CDR3: CAISASSSGDTIYF. The CDR3 region has the DNA TGTGCCATCAGTGCAAGCTCTTCTGGTGACACCATATATTTT.

J is TRBJ1-5 and V is TRBV28; weak D call: TRBD1 (6 bases). CDR1 is MDHEN and CDR2 is SYDVKM in the germline V gene. Between the trimmed V and J ends, which lost 7 bases and 4 bases, there was a span of 23 bases. The CDR3 totals 17 residues. The CDR3 DNA sequence: TGTGCCAGCATCCCCGGGGGGGGGCAGGCGGGTAATCAGCCCCAGCATTTT. As protein: CASIPGGGQAGNQPQHF. Full variable domain (rest looked up from reference TRBV28 and TRBJ1-5): DVKVTQSSRYLVKRTGEKVFLECVQDMDHENMFWYRQDPGLGLRLIYFSYDVKMKEKGDIPEGYSVSREKKERFSLILESASTNQTSMYLCASIPGGGQAGNQPQHFGDGTRLSIL.

This chain joins TRBV2 and TRBJ1-2; no firm D call. Trimming cost V 8 bases and J 4 bases, with 23 bases left between them. Germline loops: CDR1 SNHLY, CDR2 FYNNEI. The CDR3 runs 16 residues. In DNA form, the CDR3 reads TGTGCCAGCTCGATGGTCCCTCCTAGAACCGGCTATGGCTACACCTTC. Encoded protein: CASSMVPPRTGYGYTF. Drawing the rest from reference TRBV2 and TRBJ1-2, the complete variable domain is EPEVTQTPSHQVTQMGQEVILRCVPISNHLYFYWYRQILGQKVEFLVSFYNNEISEKSEIFDDQFSVERPDGSNFTLKIRSTKLEDSAMYFCASSMVPPRTGYGYTFGSGTRLTVV.

This chain links TRBV29-1 with TRBJ2-7; D not certain. Trimming stripped 4 bases from V and 6 bases from J, with 10 bases between. The CDR3 length is 11 residues. Germline CDR1 and CDR2: SQVTM and ANQGSEA. CDR3 loop: CSVGSTGEQYF. The CDR3 coding sequence is TGCAGCGTTGGCTCAACCGGCGAGCAGTACTTC.

The chain carries TRBV5-1 and TRBJ2-4; TRBD1 matches 7 bases. This CDR3 has 14 residues. J was trimmed by 5 bases and V by 1 base; bases with no gene match: 3. The germline gives CDR1 SGHRS, CDR2 YFSETQ. In nucleotides, the CDR3 is TGCGCCAGCAGCTTGCTCACAGGGGAAAACATTCAGTACTTC. It codes for CASSLLTGENIQYF.

V gene TRBV29-1 combines with J gene TRBJ2-2; 8 nucleotides match TRBD1. This CDR3 comprises 17 residues. V lost 4 bases, J lost 0 bases, and 10 bases stayed unmatched. CDR1 and CDR2 (germline): SQVTM, ANQGSEA. The CDR3 DNA reads TGCAGCGTTGTAGATACGGGACAGGCGACGAACACCGGGGAGCTGTTTTTT. Translated, it gives CSVVDTGQATNTGELFF.

This chain uses TRBV10-3 with TRBJ2-1; 13 nucleotides agree with TRBD2. Looked up from germline, CDR1 is ENHRY and CDR2 is SYGVKD. The CDR3 is 17 residues long. V dropped 0 bases and J dropped 9; count of bases not matched to a gene: 8. The CDR3 nucleotides are TGTGCCATCAGTGAGTCGATCGGGACTAGCGGGAAGGTTGAGCAGTTCTTC. Its protein product is CAISESIGTSGKVEQFF.

The chain employs TRBV5-1 and TRBJ2-4, with D unresolved. This CDR3 is built from 14 residues. Germline V gene lookup returns CDR1 SGHRS and CDR2 YFSETQ. Deletions cut 0 bases from V and 8 bases from J, with 12 bases between. CDR3 residues: CASSLDPQGDIQYF. In nucleotides, the CDR3 is TGCGCCAGCAGCTTGGACCCTCAAGGCGACATTCAGTACTTC.

The J gene is TRBJ2-6, the V gene TRBV4-3; 12 bases map to TRBD2. Germline V gene lookup returns CDR1 LGHNA and CDR2 YSLEER. The CDR3 covers 19 residues. V trimming: 0 bases; J trimming: 2 bases; junction bases outside the gene matches: 5. The CDR3 spells CASSQELAGGRTGANVLTF. CDR3 nucleotides: TGCGCCAGCAGCCAAGAACTAGCGGGAGGCCGCACTGGGGCCAACGTCCTGACTTTC.

This chain uses TRBV7-8 with TRBJ1-5, with D tentatively TRBD1 (5 bases). Trimming stripped 5 bases from V and 5 bases from J, with 16 bases between. Germline V gives CDR1 SGHVS, CDR2 FQNEAQ. The length of the CDR3 is 15 residues. CDR3 amino acids: CASSPRRQGDQPQHF. The CDR3, as DNA: TGTGCCAGCAGCCCGCGGCGCCAGGGAGATCAGCCCCAGCATTTT. Filled out from reference TRBV7-8 and TRBJ1-5, the complete variable domain reads GAGVSQSPRYKVAKRGQDVALRCDPISGHVSLFWYQQALGQGPEFLTYFQNEAQLDKSGLPSDRFFAERPEGSVSTLKIQRTQQEDSAVYLCASSPRRQGDQPQHFGDGTRLSIL.

This chain joins TRBV28 and TRBJ2-7; no clear D. Germline V CDR1 and CDR2: MDHEN, SYDVKM. V dropped 7 bases and J dropped 3 bases, with 13 bases sitting between them. The CDR3 spans 13 residues. CDR3 bases: TGTGCCAGCACCACCCTCACTCACTACGAGCAGTACTTC. It yields the protein CASTTLTHYEQYF.

The chain is built from TRBV5-1 and TRBJ2-7, with D maybe TRBD1 (7 bases). Trimming stripped 7 bases from V and 3 bases from J, with 17 bases between. Germline V gives CDR1 SGHRS, CDR2 YFSETQ. CDR3 length: 14 amino acids. For the CDR3, the DNA is TGCGCCAGCGGATCAGGGGGGACCCTCTACGAGCAGTACTTC. It yields the protein CASGSGGTLYEQYF.

The chain carries TRBV5-1 and TRBJ2-1, with 7 bases lining up with TRBD1. This CDR3 comprises 16 residues. V lost 4 bases, J lost 2 bases, and 9 bases stayed unmatched. Germline CDR1 reads SGHRS; CDR2 reads YFSETQ. CDR3 sequence reads: CASSPSPGQTYNEQFF. The CDR3 nucleotides are TGCGCCAGCAGCCCTTCTCCGGGACAGACCTACAATGAGCAGTTCTTC.

The chain couples TRBV6-5 to TRBJ2-7, with D possibly matching TRBD1 (6 bases). Germline loops: CDR1 MNHEY, CDR2 SVGAGI. CDR3 length equals 14 residues. V lost 7 bases to trimming and J lost 0 bases, with 13 bases between them. CDR3 in amino acids: CASTGQQSSYEQYF. CDR3 in DNA: TGTGCCAGCACAGGACAGCAGAGCTCCTACGAGCAGTACTTC.

V is TRBV5-1 and J is TRBJ2-7, with 9 bases lining up with TRBD1. Trimming took 4 bases from V and 0 from J; bases not matched to a gene: 5. Germline CDR1 SGHRS, CDR2 YFSETQ. The CDR3 spans 15 residues. CDR3 in DNA: TGCGCCAGCAGCGTTGGGACAGGGAGCTCCTACGAGCAGTACTTC. Residues: CASSVGTGSSYEQYF.